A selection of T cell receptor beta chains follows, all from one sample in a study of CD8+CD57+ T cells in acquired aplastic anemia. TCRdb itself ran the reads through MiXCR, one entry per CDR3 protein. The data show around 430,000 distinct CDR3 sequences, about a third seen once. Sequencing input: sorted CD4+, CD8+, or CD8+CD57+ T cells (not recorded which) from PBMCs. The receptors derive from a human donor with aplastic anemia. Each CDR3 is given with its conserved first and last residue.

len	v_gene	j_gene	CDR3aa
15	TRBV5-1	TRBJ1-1	CASSSTGTVGTEAFF
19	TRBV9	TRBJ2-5	CASSVSGLAGGSLLMTQYF
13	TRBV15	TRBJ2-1	CATSRDTTYEQFF
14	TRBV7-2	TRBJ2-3	CASSLSYYTDTQYF
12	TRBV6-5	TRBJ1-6	CASSYRESPLHF
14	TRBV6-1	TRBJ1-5	CASRGTGGRQPQHF
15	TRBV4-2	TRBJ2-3	CASSLLAGGLDTQYF
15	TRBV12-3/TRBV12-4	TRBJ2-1	CASSWAGGIYNEQFF
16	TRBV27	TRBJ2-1	CASSLGLAPSYSEQFF
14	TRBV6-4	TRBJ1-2	CASSAEKNNYGYTF
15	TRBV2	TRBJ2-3	CAGASGGAGTDTQYF
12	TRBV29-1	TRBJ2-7	CSVRDYSYEQYF
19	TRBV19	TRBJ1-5	CASTQHRRDSDRSNQPQHF
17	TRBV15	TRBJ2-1	CATSRDRGLAGDNEQFF
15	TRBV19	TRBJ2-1	CASSIDLAGVEEQFF
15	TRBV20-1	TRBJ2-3	CSASRGQGYTDTQYF
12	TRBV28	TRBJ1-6	CASSLSRTPLHF
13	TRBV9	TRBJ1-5	CASSVDPNQPQHF
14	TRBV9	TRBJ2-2	CASSPASGTGELFF
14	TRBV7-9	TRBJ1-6	CASKPGTAYSPLHF
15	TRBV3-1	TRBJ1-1	CASSPRGLGNTEAFF
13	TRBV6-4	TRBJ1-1	CASASSGNTEAFF
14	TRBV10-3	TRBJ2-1	CAISAAGGCNEQFF
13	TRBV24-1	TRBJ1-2	CATSDPTNYGYTF
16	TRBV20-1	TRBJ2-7	CSARDPSGQGRNEQYF
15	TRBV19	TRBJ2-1	CASSNRLAGYNEQFF
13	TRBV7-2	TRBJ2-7	CASSVGQGFEQYF
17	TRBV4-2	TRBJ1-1	CASSQDGGGARNTEAFF
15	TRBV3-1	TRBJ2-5	CASTNSGGHQETQYF
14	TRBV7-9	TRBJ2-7	CTSSSRWGTYEQYF
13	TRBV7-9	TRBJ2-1	CASSRDRVGEQFF
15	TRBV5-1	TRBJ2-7	CASSSRTGNSYEQYF
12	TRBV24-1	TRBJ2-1	CATSVVGNEQFF
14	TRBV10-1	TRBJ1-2	CASSEWRVTYGYTF
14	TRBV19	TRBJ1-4	CASKLQSTNEKLFF
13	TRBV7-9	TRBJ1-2	CASSIRWTGGYTF
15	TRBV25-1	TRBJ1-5	CASSGGQGDGQPQHF
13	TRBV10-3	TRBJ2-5	CAIRSAGEETQYF
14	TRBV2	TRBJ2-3	CANTPDLATDTQYF
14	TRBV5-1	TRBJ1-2	CASSLSGVLYGYTF
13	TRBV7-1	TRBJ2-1	CASSSGTSWEQFF
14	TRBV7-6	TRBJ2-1	CASSLIRVEGEQFF
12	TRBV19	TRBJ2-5	CASRGTLETQYF
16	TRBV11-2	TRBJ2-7	CASSEKGTGMGYEQYF
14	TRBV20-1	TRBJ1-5	CSASGGTSNQPQHF
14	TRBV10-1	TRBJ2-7	CASSDGGRSYEQYF
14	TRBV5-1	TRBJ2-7	CASSLGAGGYEQYF
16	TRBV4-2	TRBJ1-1	CASGGQEGDMNTEAFF
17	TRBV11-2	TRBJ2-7	CASSPSLPRQGSYEQYF
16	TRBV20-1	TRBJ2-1	CSASLGVPSSYNEQFF
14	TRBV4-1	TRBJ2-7	CASSQVFSRSGQYF
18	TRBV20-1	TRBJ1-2	CSASLWSVGQGVNYGYTF
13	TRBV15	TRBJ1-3	CATSGQGAHTMYF
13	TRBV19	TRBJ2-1	CASRGLSYNEQFF
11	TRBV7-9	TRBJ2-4	CASSLDDIQYF
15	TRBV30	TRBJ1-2	CAQKTSPGMNYGYTF
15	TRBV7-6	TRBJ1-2	CASSSTGFDSHGYTF